This passage covers 23 T cell receptor beta chains from one sample sequenced in a study of blood T cell repertoires in COVID-19. Assay: immunoSEQ multiplex PCR; the TCRdb copy retains only in-frame clones and omits some. The sample records more than 400,000 clones, around 90% being singletons. Sequenced sample: PBMCs or T cells enriched from blood (not recorded which). These receptor sequences come from a man between 18 and 29 years old who had recovered from COVID-19.

This chain connects TRBV3-1 (or the pseudogene TRBV3-2) to TRBJ1-3, with TRBD1 identical over 10 bases. This CDR3 has 18 amino acids. Trimming cost V 4 bases and J 4 bases; bases outside gene matches: 13. Looked up from germline, CDR1 is LGHDT and CDR2 is YNNKEL (reference sequence). The CDR3 loop is CASSRTAGTGVSGNTIYF. CDR3 in DNA: TGTGCCAGCAGCCGAACCGCCGGGACAGGGGTATCCGGAAACACCATATATTTT.

The chain links TRBV7-2 to TRBJ1-2; 8 bases line up with TRBD1. The CDR3 has 14 amino acids. V lost 1 base and J lost 7; bases outside the gene matches: 5. Germline V CDR1 and CDR2: SGHTA, FQGNSA. As DNA, the CDR3 is TGTGCCAGCAGCTTAGGACAGGGGATGAGTGGCTACACCTTC. Its protein product is CASSLGQGMSGYTF.

The chain is built from TRBV20-1 and TRBJ1-6, with D maybe TRBD1 (5 bases). V shed 3 bases and J shed 5 bases, with 20 bases lying between them. In germline, CDR1 is DFQATT, CDR2 SNEGSKA (reference sequence). CDR3 length: 17 amino acids. The CDR3, as DNA: TGCAGTGCTAGTCTCCCCCAGGGAATTGATAATAATTCACCCCTCCACTTT. Amino acids: CSASLPQGIDNNSPLHF.

The chain carries TRBV9 and TRBJ2-2, with a tentative D call TRBD2 (5 bases). Germline values: CDR1 SGDLS, CDR2 YYNGEE. This CDR3 has 14 amino acids. Trimming removed 0 bases from V and 7 bases from J, with 10 bases in between. This CDR3 is CASSVAGFDGELFF. The CDR3 bases are TGTGCCAGCAGCGTAGCGGGGTTTGACGGGGAGCTGTTTTTT.

This chain connects TRBV28 to TRBJ1-6; 9 bases map to TRBD1. Germline lookup yields CDR1 MDHEN and CDR2 SYDVKM. CDR3 length: 14 amino acids. V lost 10 bases to trimming and J lost 4 bases; unmatched junction nucleotides: 5. The CDR3: CATDRGDYNSPLHF. The DNA of the CDR3 is TGTGCCACCGACAGGGGGGATTATAATTCACCCCTCCACTTT.

The chain has TRBV5-1 and TRBJ1-2; 12 nucleotides align to TRBD1. Germline lookup yields CDR1 SGHRS and CDR2 YFSETQ. The CDR3 is 15 amino acids. V lost 4 bases and J lost 2; bases outside the gene matches: 3. The CDR3: CASSEGQGANYGYTF. Written as DNA, the CDR3 is TGCGCCAGCAGCGAGGGACAGGGGGCGAACTATGGCTACACCTTC.

CDR3 protein: CASSDGDSPLHF. CDR3 in DNA: TGTGCCAGCAGTGACGGGGATTCACCCCTCCACTTT. The chain joins TRBV25-1 to TRBJ1-6, with unresolved D. The germline V and J ends were trimmed by 3 bases and 8 bases, with 5 bases remaining between them. Looked up from germline, CDR1 is MGHDK and CDR2 is SYGVNS. The CDR3 sequence is 12 residues long.

The gene calls are TRBV25-1 and TRBJ1-3; 10 positions match TRBD1. CDR3 length: 17 residues. The V gene end was trimmed by 4 bases and the J gene end by 8 bases; junction bases not matched to a gene: 14. Germline V gene sequence: CDR1 MGHDK, CDR2 SYGVNS. The CDR3 region is CASSVPSGTGAIDTIYF. CDR3 nucleotide sequence: TGTGCCAGCAGTGTACCAAGCGGGACAGGGGCAATTGACACCATATATTTT.

This chain uses TRBV12-5 with TRBJ1-2; D is uncertain. The germline gives CDR1 LGHNT, CDR2 FRNRAP. This CDR3 comprises 11 residues. The V end was cut by 6 bases, the J end by 6 bases, with 8 bases between. DNA for the CDR3: TGTGCTAGTGGCCCCGGGGATGGCTACACCTTC. The encoded protein is CASGPGDGYTF. The whole variable domain, filled in from reference TRBV12-5 and TRBJ1-2, reads DARVTQTPRHKVTEMGQEVTMRCQPILGHNTVFWYRQTMMQGLELLAYFRNRAPLDDSGMPKDRFSAEMPDATLATLKIQPSEPRDSAVYFCASGPGDGYTFGSGTRLTVV.

The chain joins TRBV7-9 to TRBJ2-2, with D possibly matching TRBD2 (6 bases). Germline CDR1 and CDR2: SEHNR and FQNEAQ (reference sequence). The CDR3 length is 14 residues. V shed 1 base and J shed 4 bases, with 7 bases lying between them. The CDR3 reads CASSLEAGTGELFF. For the CDR3, the DNA is TGTGCCAGCAGCTTAGAAGCGGGCACCGGGGAGCTGTTTTTT.

The V gene is TRBV4-1, the J gene TRBJ2-7; 7 positions agree with TRBD2. The CDR3 is 17 amino acids. The V gene end was trimmed by 1 base and the J gene end by 0 bases; junction bases not matched to a gene: 9. Germline V gene lookup returns CDR1 MGHRA and CDR2 YSYEKL. CDR3 DNA sequence: TGCGCCAGCAGCCAAGCGTCCGGGGGGAGGGACTCCTACGAGCAGTACTTC. This codes for CASSQASGGRDSYEQYF.

The rearrangement joins TRBV25-1 to TRBJ1-2; 12 bases are a match to TRBD1. CDR3 size: 17 residues. The germline CDR1 and CDR2 sequences are MGHDK and SYGVNS. J gave up 8 bases and V 3 bases, and 13 bases lay outside the gene matches. This chain's CDR3 is CASSDLPGTGGAEGYTF. As DNA, the CDR3 is TGTGCCAGCAGTGACCTCCCCGGGACAGGGGGCGCGGAGGGCTACACCTTC.

Only one count was recorded for this clone. Here the CDR3 reads CASSQEGGTGPPWGTIYF. The CDR3 bases are TGTGCCAGCAGCCAAGAAGGGGGGACAGGGCCCCCTTGGGGCACCATATATTTT. The chain links TRBV3-1 (or the pseudogene TRBV3-2) to TRBJ1-3, with TRBD1 identical over 9 bases. The CDR3 has 18 amino acids. Trimming took 0 bases from V and 9 from J; bases not matched to a gene: 15. Looked up from germline, CDR1 is LGHDT and CDR2 is YNNKEL (reference sequence).

The V gene is TRBV28, the J gene TRBJ2-1, with 8 bases aligning to TRBD1. J gave up 6 bases and V 7 bases, and 8 bases lay outside the gene matches. The CDR3 covers 14 residues. CDR1 and CDR2 from the germline V gene are MDHEN and SYDVKM. Here the CDR3 DNA reads TGTGCCAGCACCATAAGGACAGGGCTCAATGAGCAGTTCTTC. Translation gives CASTIRTGLNEQFF.

The table lists this clone with a few counts. J is TRBJ1-5 and V is TRBV30; 9 bases fit TRBD1. The germline CDR1 and CDR2 sequences are GTSNPN and SVGIG (reference sequence). The CDR3 extends over 14 amino acids. With V trimmed by 5 bases and J by 6 bases, 8 bases remained unmatched. This chain's CDR3 is CAWASGQGGQPQHF. CDR3 nucleotide sequence: TGTGCCTGGGCATCGGGACAGGGAGGTCAGCCCCAGCATTTT.

This clone showed up just once. The chain joins TRBV27 to TRBJ1-2; 8 positions agree with TRBD1. The CDR3 covers 14 residues. Germline CDR1 and CDR2: MNHEY and SMNVEV (reference sequence). The J segment lost 7 bases and the V segment lost 5 bases, leaving 9 bases of the junction unmatched. The chain's CDR3 is CASSPDRAPGGYTF. CDR3 sequence (DNA): TGTGCCAGCAGTCCGGACAGGGCTCCTGGTGGCTACACCTTC.

V usage is TRBV5-8 and J usage is TRBJ2-7; 11 nucleotides line up with TRBD1. Germline CDR1 is SGHTS and CDR2 is YDEGEE. CDR3 length: 13 residues. The V segment lost 5 bases and the J segment 6 bases; nucleotides outside the gene matches: 4. The CDR3 protein is CASSRDRGSEQYF. The CDR3 DNA reads TGTGCCAGCAGTAGGGACAGGGGGTCCGAGCAGTACTTC.

Turning to this clone: One junction end does not reproduce the germline sequence, and a read error may be involved. J is TRBJ2-7 and V is TRBV18; the match to TRBD2 covers 7 bases. CDR1 and CDR2 from the germline V gene are KGHSH and LQKENI. The CDR3 length is 14 residues. The CDR3 loop reads CASSPAGPSYEQYF. CDR3 nucleotides: TGTGCCAGTTCACCAGCGGGACCTTCCTACGAGCAGTACTTC.

The rearrangement joins TRBV3-1 (or the pseudogene TRBV3-2) to TRBJ1-2; D possibly corresponds to TRBD1 (5 bases). The CDR3 extends over 15 amino acids. Germline V gene sequence: CDR1 LGHDT, CDR2 YNNKEL (reference sequence). Between the trimmed V and J ends, which lost 6 bases and 5 bases, there was a span of 19 bases. In nucleotides, the CDR3 is TGTGCCAGCAGGGGGAAGACAGAGTCAAGGTATGGCTACACCTTC. As protein: CASRGKTESRYGYTF.

The V call is TRBV25-1, the J call TRBJ1-3; D is unclear. V was pared by 2 bases and J by 0 bases, with 17 bases between. Germline assignment: CDR1 MGHDK and CDR2 SYGVNS. The CDR3 consists of 18 residues. The CDR3 sequence is CASSESGRGKSSGNTIYF. The DNA for the CDR3 is TGTGCCAGCAGTGAAAGTGGACGGGGAAAAAGCTCTGGAAACACCATATATTTT.

For this clone: One junction end does not reproduce the germline sequence, and a read error may be involved. CDR3 bases: TGTGCCGGCAGTTACGGGGGGTTTTTGCGGCACTCTGAAGCTTTCTTT. It is translated as CAGSYGGFLRHSEAFF. V gene TRBV6-5 combines with J gene TRBJ1-1; tentatively, D is TRBD1 (5 bases). Germline V lookup: CDR1 MNHEY, CDR2 SVGAGI. The CDR3 is 16 residues long.

This clone was observed once. The genes are TRBV18 and TRBJ1-2; no clear D. The CDR3 is 12 amino acids. The V and J ends lost 3 bases and 8 bases respectively, with 10 bases between them. The V gene's germline CDR1 is KGHSH and CDR2 LQKENI. CDR3 DNA: TGTGCCAGCTCACCCCCAGGTTCCGGCTACACCTTC. Translation: CASSPPGSGYTF.

The CDR3 nucleotides are TGTGCCAGCAGCGTAGTAGGGACAGGGGTTACTGAAGCTTTCTTT. Protein sequence: CASSVVGTGVTEAFF. The rearrangement uses TRBV9 and TRBJ1-1, with 10 bases fitting TRBD1. CDR3 size: 15 residues. Looked up from germline, CDR1 is SGDLS and CDR2 is YYNGEE. With V trimmed by 0 bases and J by 5 bases, 4 bases remained unmatched.